This T cell receptor (beta chain) was documented in a study of molecular identifiers for immune sequencing clone quantification. Study at large: RNA, taken in replicates from approximately 20,000 or 100,000 naive CD8 cells, was split five ways, with four sequenced. General study points: Highly expanded clone sizes could be underestimated through barcode sharing by identical TCR molecules. Spiked Jurkat TCR RNA originating from one cell could reportedly be identified amid some 920,000 naive cells.

This clonotype was detected ten times or more. Its specificity is not known. The CDR3 sequence is 13 residues long. CDR1 and CDR2 from the germline V gene are GTSNPN and SVGIG (reference sequence). Losses at the gene ends were 4 bases for V and 1 base for J; bases not matched to a gene: 0. TCRdb itself ran the PCR reads through MiXCR, one entry per CDR3 protein. The top ten clones hold 0.6% to 0.95% of a sample with approximately 93,000 distinct CDR3 sequences, around a quarter of them seen once. Sequences were obtained from naive CD8+ T cells from blood, with Jurkat cell RNA spiked in. The subset here: FACS-sorted CD8+CD4-CCR7+CD45RA+ naive T cells. This TCR was recovered from a human donor in good health. Some libraries in this study had Jurkat cell RNA spiked in. V usage is TRBV30 and J usage is TRBJ2-2; 7 bases map to TRBD2. CDR3 sequence: CAWKRGNTGELFF. The CDR3 DNA reads as TGTGCCTGGAAGCGGGGGAACACCGGGGAGCTGTTTTTT.